This record looks at one TCR beta chain sequence and its context. CDR1 is LGHNA and CDR2 is YNFKEQ in the germline V gene. V lost 4 bases to trimming and J lost 7 bases, with 17 bases between them. This CDR3 spans 15 amino acids. Study members were between about 18 and 95 years old and lived in 24 US regions. Donors in Cohort 3 counted as recovered after two negative PCRs, clearance, or symptom resolution. The sample belongs to a study of blood T cell repertoires in COVID-19. Per the study methods: Reference gene primer amplification in the assay estimated nucleated cell counts. Method: immunoSEQ multiplex PCR; TCRdb's copy keeps in-frame clones and lacks some. Clone size and the V and J calls come from that table; the DNA yielded D and trimming. The sample contains 250,000 to 300,000 clones, about nine tenths of which appear only once.

V is TRBV4-2 and J is TRBJ2-1; TRBD2 is a possible D gene (6 bases). The sequenced sample was PBMCs or T cells enriched from blood (not recorded which). This receptor was obtained from a woman in her forties who had recovered from COVID-19. Here the CDR3 reads CASSPRLDRGNEQFF. The CDR3 nucleotides read TGTGCCAGCAGCCCGCGACTGGACCGGGGGAATGAGCAGTTCTTC.